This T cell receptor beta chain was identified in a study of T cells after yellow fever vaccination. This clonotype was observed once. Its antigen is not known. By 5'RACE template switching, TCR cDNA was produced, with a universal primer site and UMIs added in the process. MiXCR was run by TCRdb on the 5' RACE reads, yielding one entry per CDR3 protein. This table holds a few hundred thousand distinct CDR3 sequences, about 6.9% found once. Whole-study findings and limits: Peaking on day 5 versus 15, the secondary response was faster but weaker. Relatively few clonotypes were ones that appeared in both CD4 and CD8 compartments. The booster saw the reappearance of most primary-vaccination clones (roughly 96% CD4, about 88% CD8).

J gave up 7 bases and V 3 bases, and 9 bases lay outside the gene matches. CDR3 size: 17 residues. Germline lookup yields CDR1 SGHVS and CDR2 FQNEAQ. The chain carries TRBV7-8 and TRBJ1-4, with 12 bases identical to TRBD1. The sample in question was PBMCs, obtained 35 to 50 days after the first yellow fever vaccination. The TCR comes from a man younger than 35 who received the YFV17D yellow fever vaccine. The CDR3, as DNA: TGTGCCAGCAGCTTTCGGGACAGGGGGCGATGGGGTGAAAAACTGTTTTTT. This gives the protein CASSFRDRGRWGEKLFF. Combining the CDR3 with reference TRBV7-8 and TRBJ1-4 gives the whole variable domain GAGVSQSPRYKVAKRGQDVALRCDPISGHVSLFWYQQALGQGPEFLTYFQNEAQLDKSGLPSDRFFAERPEGSVSTLKIQRTQQEDSAVYLCASSFRDRGRWGEKLFFGSGTQLSVL.